A selection of T cell receptor beta chains follows, all from one sample in a study of T-cell memory formation after mild COVID-19. TCRdb reanalysed the 5' RACE reads using MiXCR and keeps one entry per CDR3 protein. Among approximately 500,000 distinct CDR3 sequences listed, around 25% were seen once. The sequenced sample consisted of PBMCs or a T cell subset sorted from them (not recorded which). These receptors all come from an adult woman who had mild COVID-19 (a few samples of this study predate the infection). Cell type and time point are not known. CDR3s include the opening cysteine and the closing phenylalanine or tryptophan. A D gene is named only where the DNA matches it firmly. Only some rows state a clone size, as once, few, many or a class for expanded clones.

V	D	size	J	CDR3	DNA
TRBV9	TRBD2	.	TRBJ2-1	CASSVEGLADNEQFF	TGTGCCAGCAGCGTAGAGGGACTAGCGGACAATGAGCAGTTCTTC
TRBV5-5	.	.	TRBJ1-1	CASSFQTGSTEAFF	TGTGCCAGCAGCTTTCAGACTGGGAGCACTGAAGCTTTCTTT
TRBV4-1	TRBD2	once	TRBJ2-7	CDSSQETSGAREQYF	TGCGACAGCAGCCAAGAAACCAGCGGGGCCAGGGAGCAGTACTTC
TRBV6-6	.	few	TRBJ2-1	CASSYSGGKVIEQFF	TGTGCCAGCAGTTACTCGGGGGGTAAGGTGATCGAGCAGTTCTTC
TRBV20-1	.	few	TRBJ1-2	CSAPCQGEYGYTF	TGCAGTGCCCCTTGCCAGGGCGAATATGGCTACACCTTC
TRBV19	TRBD1	.	TRBJ2-7	CASSIALDRDYEQYF	TGTGCCAGTAGTATAGCCCTGGACAGGGACTACGAGCAGTACTTC
TRBV10-3	.	few	TRBJ2-2	CAISGGAVTGELFF	TGTGCCATCAGTGGTGGGGCGGTGACCGGGGAGCTGTTTTTT
TRBV6-1	.	.	TRBJ2-1	CASSDVTRVKFF	TGTGCCAGCAGTGATGTGACCCGGGTTAAGTTCTTC
TRBV5-4	TRBD2	.	TRBJ2-1	CASRPGTSGNNEQFF	TGTGCCAGCAGACCCGGGACTAGCGGGAACAATGAGCAGTTCTTC
TRBV11-3	.	few	TRBJ2-1	CASSLMGNEQFF	TGTGCCAGCAGCTTAATGGGAAATGAGCAGTTCTTC
TRBV7-7	.	.	TRBJ2-7	CASSLGPGEVYEQYF	TGTGCCAGCAGCTTAGGGCCAGGAGAAGTCTACGAGCAGTACTTC
TRBV20-1	.	few	TRBJ1-5	CSARVLRAQPQHF	.
TRBV6-2/TRBV6-3	TRBD2	.	TRBJ2-1	CASSYLGSSGGHPEQFF	TGTGCCAGCAGTTACTTGGGTTCTAGCGGGGGGCACCCTGAGCAGTTCTTC
TRBV6-2/TRBV6-3	.	.	TRBJ2-2	CASTDRKEGELFF	TGTGCCAGCACCGACAGAAAGGAGGGGGAGCTGTTTTTT
TRBV7-9	.	.	TRBJ1-2	CASSFPSIRDYGYTF	TGTGCCAGCAGCTTCCCCTCCATTCGGGACTATGGCTACACCTTC
TRBV7-9	.	few	TRBJ1-5	CASSLAQGLNQPQHF	TGTGCCAGCAGCTTAGCGCAGGGACTCAATCAGCCCCAGCATTTT
TRBV7-6	.	.	TRBJ1-2	CASSLATGTRHGYTF	TGTGCCAGCAGCTTAGCGACTGGGACCCGCCATGGCTACACCTTC
TRBV7-9	.	.	TRBJ2-5	CASTRDTSNVETQYF	TGTGCCAGCACCAGAGACACGTCGAACGTGGAGACCCAGTACTTC
TRBV4-2	.	few	TRBJ1-2	CASSQGLRGTNYGYTF	TGTGCCAGCAGCCAAGGTTTGCGGGGAACAAACTATGGCTACACCTTC
TRBV10-3	.	many	TRBJ1-5	CAISGPGDSNQPQHF	TGTGCCATCAGTGGACCAGGGGATAGCAATCAGCCCCAGCATTTT
TRBV27	TRBD2	.	TRBJ2-3	CASKPLAGVIADTQYF	TGTGCCAGCAAACCTCTAGCGGGGGTAATAGCAGATACGCAGTATTTT
TRBV24-1	.	.	TRBJ1-2	CATSDQSYGYTF	TGTGCCACCAGTGATCAGAGCTATGGCTACACCTTC
TRBV20-1	TRBD1	.	TRBJ1-2	CSAREIIAGGPYGYTF	TGCAGTGCTAGAGAGATTATCGCAGGGGGACCCTATGGCTACACCTTC
TRBV27	.	.	TRBJ1-6	CASSLLIRGGSPLHF	TGTGCCAGCAGCCTCCTTATAAGGGGGGGTTCACCCCTCCACTTT
TRBV12-1	.	.	TRBJ1-6	CASSVIGENSPLHF	TGTGCCAGCAGCGTTATAGGGGAAAATTCACCCCTCCACTTT
TRBV6-1	.	few	TRBJ1-2	CASSARGYGYTF	TGTGCCAGCAGTGCACGGGGCTATGGCTACACCTTC
TRBV6-4	TRBD1	.	TRBJ2-7	CASSEYRGYEQYF	TGTGCCAGCAGTGAATACAGGGGTTACGAGCAGTACTTC
TRBV5-1	TRBD1	.	TRBJ2-2	CASSLNGQGQGELFF	TGCGCCAGCAGCTTAAATGGACAGGGACAAGGGGAGCTGTTTTTT
TRBV11-2	.	few	TRBJ1-1	CASSPLTGSTEAFF	TGTGCCAGCAGCCCGCTTACAGGCTCCACTGAAGCTTTCTTT
TRBV30	.	.	TRBJ2-2	CAWSTGGELFF	TGTGCCTGGAGTACTGGAGGGGAGCTGTTTTTT
TRBV3-1	TRBD2	.	TRBJ2-1	CASSPSGTIATNEQFF	TGTGCCAGCAGCCCCTCCGGGACTATCGCGACCAATGAGCAGTTCTTC
TRBV18	.	.	TRBJ1-5	CASSPAINNQPQHF	TGTGCCAGCTCACCAGCGATAAACAATCAGCCCCAGCATTTT
TRBV7-2	TRBD1	.	TRBJ1-1	CASSFFTGGGLMNTEAFF	TGTGCCAGCAGCTTCTTTACAGGGGGCGGACTCATGAACACTGAAGCTTTCTTT
TRBV20-1	.	.	TRBJ1-1	CSASSTANTEAFF	TGCAGTGCTAGCTCGACAGCGAACACTGAAGCTTTCTTT
TRBV12-3/TRBV12-4	TRBD2	.	TRBJ2-5	CASRLIGGGGETQYF	TGTGCCAGCAGACTCATCGGGGGGGGAGGAGAGACCCAGTACTTC
TRBV6-1	.	few	TRBJ2-3	CASSDEGLSTDTQYF	TGTGCCAGCAGTGACGAGGGACTTTCCACAGATACGCAGTATTTT
TRBV25-1	.	.	TRBJ2-3	CASSDGRGTDTQYF	TGTGCCAGCAGTGACGGCAGGGGAACAGATACGCAGTATTTT